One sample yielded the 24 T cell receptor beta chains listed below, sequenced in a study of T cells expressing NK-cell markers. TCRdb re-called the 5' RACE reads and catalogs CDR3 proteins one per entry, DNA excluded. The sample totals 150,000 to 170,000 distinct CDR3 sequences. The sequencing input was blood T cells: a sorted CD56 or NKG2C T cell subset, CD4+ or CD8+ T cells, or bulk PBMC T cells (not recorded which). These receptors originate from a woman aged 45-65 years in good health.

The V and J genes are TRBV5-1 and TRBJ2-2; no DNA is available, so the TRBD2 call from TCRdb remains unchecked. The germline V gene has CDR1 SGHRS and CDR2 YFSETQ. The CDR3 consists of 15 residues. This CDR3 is CASSPKRERTGELFF.

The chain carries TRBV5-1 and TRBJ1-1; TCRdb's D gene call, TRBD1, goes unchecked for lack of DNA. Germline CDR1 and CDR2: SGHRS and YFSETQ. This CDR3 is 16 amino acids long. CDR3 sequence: CASSLAAGGMDTEAFF.

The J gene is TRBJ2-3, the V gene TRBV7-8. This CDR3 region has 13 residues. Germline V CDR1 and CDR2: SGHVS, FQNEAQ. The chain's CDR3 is CASSDWTTDTQYF.

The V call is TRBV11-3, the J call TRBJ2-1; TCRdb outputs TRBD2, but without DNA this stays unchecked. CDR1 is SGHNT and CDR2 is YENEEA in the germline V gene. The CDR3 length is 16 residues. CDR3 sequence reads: CASSLYPGGPYNEQFF.

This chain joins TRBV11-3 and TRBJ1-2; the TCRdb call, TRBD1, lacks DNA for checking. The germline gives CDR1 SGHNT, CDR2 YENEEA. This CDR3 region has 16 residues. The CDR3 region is CASSLEGTGLDYGYTF.

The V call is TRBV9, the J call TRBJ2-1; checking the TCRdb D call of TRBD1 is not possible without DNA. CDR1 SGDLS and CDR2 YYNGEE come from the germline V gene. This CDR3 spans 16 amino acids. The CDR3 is CASSVEGVPSYNEQFF. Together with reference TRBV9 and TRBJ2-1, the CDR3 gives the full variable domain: DSGVTQTPKHLITATGQRVTLRCSPRSGDLSVYWYQQSLDQGLQFLIQYYNGEERAKGNILERFSAQQFPDLHSELNLSSLELGDSALYFCASSVEGVPSYNEQFFGPGTRLTVL.

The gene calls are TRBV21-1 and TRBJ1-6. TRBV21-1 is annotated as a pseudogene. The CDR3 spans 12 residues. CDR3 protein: CASSKENSPLHF.

The CDR3: CSVVIGTVHFF. The chain employs TRBV29-1 and TRBJ2-1; TCRdb returns TRBD1, unconfirmable since there is no DNA. This CDR3 spans 11 amino acids. Germline values: CDR1 SQVTM, CDR2 ANQGSEA.

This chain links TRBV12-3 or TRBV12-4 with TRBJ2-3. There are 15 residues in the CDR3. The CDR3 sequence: CASSLGLGYTDTQYF.

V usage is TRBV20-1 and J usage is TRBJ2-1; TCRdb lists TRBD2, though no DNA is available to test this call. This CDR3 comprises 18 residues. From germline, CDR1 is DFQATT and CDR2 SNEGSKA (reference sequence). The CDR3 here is CSASLGLAGGLSHNEQFF.

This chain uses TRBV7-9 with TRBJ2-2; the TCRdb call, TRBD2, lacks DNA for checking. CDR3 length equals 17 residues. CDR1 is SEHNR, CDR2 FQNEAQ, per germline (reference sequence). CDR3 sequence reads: CASNSNIGSANTGELFF.

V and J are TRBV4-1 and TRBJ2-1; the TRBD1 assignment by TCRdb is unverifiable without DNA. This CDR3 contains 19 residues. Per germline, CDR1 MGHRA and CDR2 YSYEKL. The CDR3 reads CASSQYPTGDNNPYNEQFF.

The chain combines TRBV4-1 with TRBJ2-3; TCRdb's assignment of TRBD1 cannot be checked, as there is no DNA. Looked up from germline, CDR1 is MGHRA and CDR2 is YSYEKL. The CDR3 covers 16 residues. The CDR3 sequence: CASSQDSQGATDTQYF.

The CDR3 spells CASSAGQGGGYTF. The chain combines TRBV7-8 with TRBJ1-2; no DNA is available, so the TRBD1 call from TCRdb remains unchecked. The CDR3 consists of 13 residues. Germline lookup yields CDR1 SGHVS and CDR2 FQNEAQ.

The CDR3 spells CASRRPGNPNEQFF. The chain uses TRBV19 and TRBJ2-1; TCRdb lists TRBD1, though no DNA is available to test this call. In germline, CDR1 is LNHDA, CDR2 SQIVND (reference sequence). The CDR3 covers 14 residues.

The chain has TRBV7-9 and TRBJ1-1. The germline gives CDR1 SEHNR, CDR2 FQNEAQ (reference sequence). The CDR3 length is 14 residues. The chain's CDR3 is CASSPTISDTEAFF.

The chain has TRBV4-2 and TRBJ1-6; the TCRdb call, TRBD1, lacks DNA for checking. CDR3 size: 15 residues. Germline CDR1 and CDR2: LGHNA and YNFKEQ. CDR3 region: CASSPTGGVNSPLHF.

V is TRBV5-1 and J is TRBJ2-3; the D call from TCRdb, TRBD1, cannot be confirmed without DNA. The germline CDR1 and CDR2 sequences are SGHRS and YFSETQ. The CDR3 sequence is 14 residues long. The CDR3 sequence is CASRGPPGFDTQYF.

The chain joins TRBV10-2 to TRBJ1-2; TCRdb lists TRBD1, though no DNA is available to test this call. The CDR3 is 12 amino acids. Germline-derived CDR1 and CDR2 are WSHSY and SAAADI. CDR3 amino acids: CASSDWGNGYTF.

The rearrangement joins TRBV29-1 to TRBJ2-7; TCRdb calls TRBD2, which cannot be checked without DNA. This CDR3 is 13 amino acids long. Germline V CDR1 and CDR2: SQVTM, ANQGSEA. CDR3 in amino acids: CSGILAGVYEQYF.

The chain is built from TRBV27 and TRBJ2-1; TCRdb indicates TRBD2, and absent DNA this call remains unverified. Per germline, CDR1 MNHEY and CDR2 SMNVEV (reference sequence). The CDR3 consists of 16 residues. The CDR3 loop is CASTPSAGEFYNEQFF.

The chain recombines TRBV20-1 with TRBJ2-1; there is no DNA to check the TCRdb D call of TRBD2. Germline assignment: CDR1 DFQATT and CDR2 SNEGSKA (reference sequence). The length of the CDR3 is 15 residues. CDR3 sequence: CSANLARGTYNEQFF.

CDR3 residues: CSARDRINPMGNEQFF. V usage is TRBV20-1 and J usage is TRBJ2-1. This CDR3 has 16 residues. Germline CDR1 and CDR2: DFQATT and SNEGSKA (reference sequence).

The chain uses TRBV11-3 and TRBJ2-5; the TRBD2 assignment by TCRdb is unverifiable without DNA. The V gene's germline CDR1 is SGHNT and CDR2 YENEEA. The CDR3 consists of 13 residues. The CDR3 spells CASSGPDGETQYF.